This TCR beta chain was sequenced during a study of cytomegalovirus exposure and HLA in healthy donors. General study findings and limits: TCR beta V- and J-gene trimming, according to a later analysis, was linked to a missense DCLRE1C variant. With further analysis later on, most CMV-associated TCR beta chains appeared HLA-restricted. Accounts indicate the classifier identified cytomegalovirus status with strong specificity and sensitivity.

With respect to this clone: Its antigen is unidentified.

J lost 4 bases, V lost 5 bases, and 26 bases had no gene match. The CDR3 has 21 residues. Germline V gene data show CDR1 as MDHEN and CDR2 as SYDVKM. PCR amplification relied on 60 Vbeta primers (plus 13 Jbeta primers). Method: immunoSEQ multiplex PCR; TCRdb's copy keeps in-frame clones and lacks some. The repertoire holds about 150,000 clones, 80% to 85% seen once, with roughly 3.4% in the top ten. This receptor was taken from a male donor in good health and CMV-seronegative. This chain joins TRBV28 and TRBJ2-5, with 9 bases aligning to TRBD2. Specimen: PBMCs. The DNA for the CDR3 is TGTGCCAGCAGTCCCCCCCGGACTAGTCATAGGGCGGGAGGGCCCGGAGAGACCCAGTACTTC. Amino acid sequence: CASSPPRTSHRAGGPGETQYF.